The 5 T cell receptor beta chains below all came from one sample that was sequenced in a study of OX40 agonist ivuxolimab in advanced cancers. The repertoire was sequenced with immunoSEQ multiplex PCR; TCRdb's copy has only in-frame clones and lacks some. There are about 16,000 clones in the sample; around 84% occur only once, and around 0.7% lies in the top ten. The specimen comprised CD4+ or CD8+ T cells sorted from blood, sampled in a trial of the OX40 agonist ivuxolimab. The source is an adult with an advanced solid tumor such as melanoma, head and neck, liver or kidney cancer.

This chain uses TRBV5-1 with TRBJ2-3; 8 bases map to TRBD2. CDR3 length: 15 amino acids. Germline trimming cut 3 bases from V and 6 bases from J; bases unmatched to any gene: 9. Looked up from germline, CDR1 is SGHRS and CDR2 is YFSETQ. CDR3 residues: CASSSGAGASDTQYF. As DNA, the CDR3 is TGCGCCAGCAGCTCCGGAGCGGGGGCCTCGGATACGCAGTATTTT.

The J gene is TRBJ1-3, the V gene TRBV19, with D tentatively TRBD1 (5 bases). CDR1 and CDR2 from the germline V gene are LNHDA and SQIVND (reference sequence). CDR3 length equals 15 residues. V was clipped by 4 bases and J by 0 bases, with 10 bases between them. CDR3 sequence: CASSSGGFSGNTIYF. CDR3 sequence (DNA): TGTGCCAGTAGTAGTGGGGGGTTCTCTGGAAACACCATATATTTT.

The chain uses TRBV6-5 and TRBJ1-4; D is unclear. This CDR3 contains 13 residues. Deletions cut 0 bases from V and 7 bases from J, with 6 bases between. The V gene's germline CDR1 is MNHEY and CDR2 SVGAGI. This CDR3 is CASSYSGGEKLFF. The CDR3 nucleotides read TGTGCCAGCAGTTACTCCGGAGGTGAAAAACTGTTTTTT.

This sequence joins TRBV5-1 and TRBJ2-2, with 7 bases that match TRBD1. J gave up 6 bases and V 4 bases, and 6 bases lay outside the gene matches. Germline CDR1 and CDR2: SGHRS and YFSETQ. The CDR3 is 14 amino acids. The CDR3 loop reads CASSPGQEAGELFF. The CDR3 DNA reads TGCGCCAGCAGCCCCGGACAGGAAGCCGGGGAGCTGTTTTTT. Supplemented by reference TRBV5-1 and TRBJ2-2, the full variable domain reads KAGVTQTPRYLIKTRGQQVTLSCSPISGHRSVSWYQQTPGQGLQFLFEYFSETQRNKGNFPGRFSGRQFSNSRSEMNVSTLELGDSALYLCASSPGQEAGELFFGEGSRLTVL.

The CDR3 spells CASSLSIADTQYF. CDR3 bases: TGTGCCAGCAGCTTAAGCATAGCGGATACGCAGTATTTT. V and J are TRBV7-3 and TRBJ2-3, with D perhaps TRBD2 (5 bases). The CDR3 is 13 residues long. The germline gives CDR1 SGHTA, CDR2 FQGTGA. Trimming removed 1 base at V and 6 bases at J, with 8 bases between.